A single sample gave rise to the 8 T cell receptor beta chains below, sequenced in a study of OX40 agonist ivuxolimab in advanced cancers. Sequencing was performed with immunoSEQ multiplex PCR; in TCRdb, only in-frame clones are kept and a portion is missing. This sample carries roughly 20,000 clones, roughly 78% of them seen once, and the ten largest clones take roughly 32%. The sample consisted of CD4+ or CD8+ T cells sorted from blood, taken in a trial of the OX40 agonist ivuxolimab. The receptors here all came from an adult with an advanced solid tumor such as melanoma, head and neck, liver or kidney cancer.

Only a few counts were recorded for this clone. The chain employs TRBV4-2 and TRBJ2-3; possibly TRBD2 for D (5 bases). The CDR3 has 16 residues. Trimming took off 4 bases at V and 2 bases at J, with 16 bases between the two ends. Germline assignment: CDR1 LGHNA and CDR2 YNFKEQ. CDR3 loop: CASSPTGSAYTDTQYF. The DNA of the CDR3 is TGTGCCAGCAGCCCTACTGGGAGCGCATACACAGATACGCAGTATTTT.

The chain combines TRBV14 with TRBJ2-3; D not resolved. The CDR3 is made up of 14 amino acids. V was cut by 4 bases and J by 2 bases, with 10 bases left in between. Germline V lookup: CDR1 SGHDN, CDR2 FVKESK. CDR3 amino acids: CASSPGPLTDTQYF. As DNA, the CDR3 is TGTGCCAGCAGCCCCGGGCCTCTCACAGATACGCAGTATTTT. The full variable domain, rest sourced from reference TRBV14 and TRBJ2-3, is EAGVTQFPSHSVIEKGQTVTLRCDPISGHDNLYWYRRVMGKEIKFLLHFVKESKQDESGMPNNRFLAERTGGTYSTLKVQPAELEDSGVYFCASSPGPLTDTQYFGPGTRLTVL.

This sequence joins TRBV27 and TRBJ2-7; possible D gene TRBD1, 5 bases. Germline lookup yields CDR1 MNHEY and CDR2 SMNVEV (reference sequence). This CDR3 region has 14 residues. V lost 5 bases and J 5 bases, leaving 16 bases between the germline ends. The DNA of the CDR3 is TGTGCCAGCAGTCCCTCCAGGGTTTGGGACGAGCAGTACTTC. It encodes CASSPSRVWDEQYF.

The rearrangement links TRBV7-6 to TRBJ1-2; the match to TRBD1 covers 9 bases. V lost 1 base and J lost 6; bases outside the gene matches: 6. Germline V lookup: CDR1 SGHVS, CDR2 FNYEAQ. The CDR3 runs 15 residues. The CDR3 DNA is TGTGCCAGCAGCTTAGAGGCCGGGACAGGGCATGGCTACACCTTC. As protein: CASSLEAGTGHGYTF.

This chain joins TRBV4-3 and TRBJ1-3; no definite D call. CDR3 length: 13 amino acids. V was trimmed by 3 bases and J by 7 bases, leaving 10 bases between them. Germline-derived CDR1 and CDR2 are LGHNA and YSLEER. The CDR3 nucleotides are TGCGCCAGCAGCCAGGGCAGTACGAACACCATATATTTT. Its translation: CASSQGSTNTIYF.

This chain uses TRBV7-9 with TRBJ2-2; possible D gene TRBD2, 5 bases. Deletions cut 1 base from V and 8 bases from J, with 20 bases between. This CDR3 region has 17 residues. Germline loops: CDR1 SEHNR, CDR2 FQNEAQ (reference sequence). The CDR3 DNA sequence: TGTGCCAGCAGCTTAGGTGGTGCGACCACTAGTGCGGGGGAGCTGTTTTTT. Its translation is CASSLGGATTSAGELFF.

This rearrangement joins TRBV7-9 to TRBJ1-1; 7 nucleotides line up with TRBD1. Germline CDR1 is SEHNR and CDR2 is FQNEAQ (reference sequence). Trimming took 7 bases from V and 7 from J; bases not matched to a gene: 3. The CDR3 covers 11 residues. CDR3 DNA sequence: TGTGCCAGCACCCAGGGGGTTGAAGCTTTCTTT. Protein sequence: CASTQGVEAFF.

This rearrangement joins TRBV7-9 to TRBJ1-5, with 9 bases lining up with TRBD1. The CDR3 is made up of 18 amino acids. The junction had 13 bases not matched to a gene; V was cut back by 5 bases and J by 2 bases. Germline CDR1 and CDR2: SEHNR and FQNEAQ (reference sequence). The CDR3 spells CASSLNYRGQGRNQPQHF. As DNA, the CDR3 is TGTGCCAGCAGCCTGAACTACAGGGGGCAGGGGCGCAATCAGCCCCAGCATTTT.